This passage covers 15 T cell receptor beta chains from one sample sequenced in a study of cytomegalovirus exposure and HLA in healthy donors. 60 Vbeta and 13 Jbeta primers were used in PCR. The method was immunoSEQ multiplex PCR; TCRdb's version includes in-frame clones alone and lacks a portion of them. The sample has about 110,000 clones; approximately 80% are singletons. Sequencing was done on a sample of PBMCs. These receptors were obtained from a man aged 60-69 years in good health and CMV-seronegative.

This chain links TRBV28 with TRBJ1-2, with 9 bases that match TRBD1. CDR3 length equals 13 residues. V trimming: 7 bases; J trimming: 4 bases; junction bases outside the gene matches: 4. The germline V gene encodes CDR1 MDHEN and CDR2 SYDVKM. CDR3 in amino acids: CASTRDRAYGYTF. The CDR3 DNA reads as TGTGCCAGCACGCGGGACAGGGCCTATGGCTACACCTTC.

This rearrangement joins TRBV29-1 to TRBJ2-2, with D maybe TRBD1 (6 bases). Trimming pared 7 bases from V and 1 base from J, leaving 7 bases between. From germline, CDR1 is SQVTM and CDR2 ANQGSEA. The CDR3 extends over 12 amino acids. CDR3 sequence (DNA): TGCAGCGGGGGACAGAACACCGGGGAGCTGTTTTTT. It encodes CSGGQNTGELFF.

This chain uses TRBV18 with TRBJ2-3; the match to TRBD2 covers 14 bases. V shed 3 bases and J 0 bases; nucleotides not matched to a gene: 8. The CDR3 spans 19 residues. From germline, CDR1 is KGHSH and CDR2 LQKENI. The CDR3 loop is CASSPPGLAGGSSTDTQYF. The DNA for the CDR3 is TGTGCCAGCTCACCGCCAGGACTAGCGGGGGGCTCTAGCACAGATACGCAGTATTTT.

This chain uses TRBV28 with TRBJ2-2, with 10 bases that match TRBD2. Per the germline V gene, CDR1 is MDHEN and CDR2 is SYDVKM. CDR3 length: 18 amino acids. The junction had 15 bases not matched to a gene; V was cut back by 5 bases and J by 6 bases. In DNA, the CDR3 is TGTGCCAGCAGTCCCCCCCTACTAAGCGGGGGGGTGTCCGGGGAGCTGTTTTTT. This sequence encodes CASSPPLLSGGVSGELFF.

There are a few counts of this clone. The V and J genes are TRBV10-3 and TRBJ2-2; 7 bases agree with TRBD1. Germline CDR1 and CDR2: ENHRY and SYGVKD. The CDR3 has 15 amino acids. With V trimmed by 5 bases and J by 1 base, 4 bases remained unmatched. The CDR3 coding sequence is TGTGCCATCAGTCCACAGGGGCAGAACACCGGGGAGCTGTTTTTT. Residues: CAISPQGQNTGELFF.

The V call is TRBV9, the J call TRBJ1-2; tentatively, D is TRBD1 (5 bases). Germline V lookup: CDR1 SGDLS, CDR2 YYNGEE. Trimming took off 3 bases at V and 4 bases at J, with 7 bases between the two ends. The CDR3 covers 12 residues. CDR3 amino acids: CASSADIYGYTF. CDR3 bases: TGTGCCAGCAGCGCGGACATCTATGGCTACACCTTC.

This clone was picked up one time. The chain uses TRBV6-4 and TRBJ2-3, with 7 bases aligning to TRBD1. The CDR3 covers 16 residues. Germline CDR1 reads MRHNA; CDR2 reads SNTAGT. The V segment lost 2 bases and the J segment 4 bases; nucleotides outside the gene matches: 9. The CDR3 bases are TGTGCCAGCAGTGACAAGGCTTCAGGGGGAGCAGATACGCAGTATTTT. The encoded protein is CASSDKASGGADTQYF.

This clone was detected once. The rearrangement links TRBV2 to TRBJ1-1; perhaps TRBD1 as D (6 bases). Germline loops: CDR1 SNHLY, CDR2 FYNNEI. The V gene lost 6 bases and the J gene lost 1 base, with 9 bases spanning the gap. The CDR3 covers 13 residues. CDR3 amino acids: CASSGQPNTEAFF. CDR3 DNA: TGTGCCAGCAGCGGACAGCCGAACACTGAAGCTTTCTTT.

The CDR3 sequence: CASSNGLADEQYV. The CDR3 bases are TGCGCCAGCAGCAACGGACTAGCCGACGAGCAGTACGTC. The J gene is TRBJ2-7, the V gene TRBV5-1; 8 bases match TRBD2. Trimming took 4 bases from V and 5 from J; bases not matched to a gene: 5. This CDR3 is built from 13 residues. Germline V gene data show CDR1 as SGHRS and CDR2 as YFSETQ.

The rearrangement links TRBV18 to TRBJ1-2; TRBD1 is a possible D gene (5 bases). V lost 1 base and J 10 bases, leaving 13 bases between the germline ends. Germline lookup yields CDR1 KGHSH and CDR2 LQKENI. This CDR3 region has 13 residues. The CDR3 protein is CASSPLVQGNYTF. CDR3 bases: TGTGCCAGCTCACCACTTGTTCAGGGAAACTACACCTTC. Filled out from reference TRBV18 and TRBJ1-2, the complete variable domain reads NAGVMQNPRHLVRRRGQEARLRCSPMKGHSHVYWYRQLPEEGLKFMVYLQKENIIDESGMPKERFSAEFPKEGPSILRIQQVVRGDSAAYFCASSPLVQGNYTFGSGTRLTVV.

The gene calls are TRBV9 and TRBJ1-6, with 7 bases that match TRBD1. This CDR3 comprises 16 residues. The V gene end was trimmed by 0 bases and the J gene end by 7 bases; junction bases not matched to a gene: 7. CDR1 and CDR2 (germline): SGDLS, YYNGEE. The CDR3: CASSVGSRGTNSPLHF. The CDR3 DNA reads as TGTGCCAGCAGCGTAGGATCCAGGGGGACCAATTCACCCCTCCACTTT.

The genes are TRBV5-4 and TRBJ1-2, with TRBD1 as a possible D gene (6 bases). V lost 3 bases, J lost 8 bases, and 23 bases lay in between. CDR3 length equals 16 residues. The germline V gene has CDR1 SGHNT and CDR2 YYREEE (reference sequence). CDR3 nucleotide sequence: TGTGCCAGCAGCTCACCCACCACAGGGACCGCTGAAGGCTACACCTTC. Translating gives CASSSPTTGTAEGYTF.

This clone has only one observation. The chain employs TRBV7-3 and TRBJ2-2; 9 bases fit TRBD2. The J segment lost 2 bases and the V segment lost 5 bases, leaving 6 bases of the junction unmatched. This CDR3 region has 16 residues. Germline V CDR1 and CDR2: SGHTA, FQGTGA. The CDR3 DNA follows: TGTGCCAGCAGCCCCCGACTAGCGGACAACACCGGGGAGCTGTTTTTT. It codes for CASSPRLADNTGELFF.

CDR3 in amino acids: CASSPTNDRAGEKLFF. The CDR3 region has the DNA TGTGCCAGCAGCCCTACAAATGACAGGGCCGGGGAAAAACTGTTTTTT. The rearrangement uses TRBV7-9 and TRBJ1-4, with TRBD1 matching over 7 bases. J was trimmed by 8 bases and V by 5 bases; bases with no gene match: 14. Germline V gene data show CDR1 as SEHNR and CDR2 as FQNEAQ (reference sequence). CDR3 length equals 16 residues.

This chain uses TRBV28 with TRBJ2-5; TRBD2 matches at 8 bases. CDR1 is MDHEN and CDR2 is SYDVKM in the germline V gene. The CDR3 consists of 17 residues. Germline trimming cut 3 bases from V and 1 base from J; bases unmatched to any gene: 10. The CDR3 region is CASSFSWAGGPQETQYF. The CDR3 region has the DNA TGTGCCAGCAGTTTTAGTTGGGCGGGGGGACCCCAAGAGACCCAGTACTTC.